The 24 T cell receptor beta chains below all came from one sample that was sequenced in a study of early T cells in non-severe SARS-CoV-2 infection. TCRdb reanalysed the 5' RACE reads using MiXCR and keeps one entry per CDR3 protein. The repertoire holds tens of thousands of distinct CDR3 sequences, less than 8.5% seen once, with under 5% in the top ten. Specimen: whole blood. These receptors all stem from an adult who was a healthcare worker with PCR-confirmed SARS-CoV-2 infection or an uninfected control (not recorded which).

This clonotype came up a few times. This CDR3 reads CSARPSGLSSYEQYF. CDR3 sequence (DNA): TGCAGTGCTAGGCCCAGCGGGTTAAGCTCCTACGAGCAGTACTTC. V gene TRBV20-1 combines with J gene TRBJ2-7, with D possibly TRBD2 on 6 matching bases. Trimming left V 3 bases short and J 0 bases short, with 15 bases between. Germline loops: CDR1 DFQATT, CDR2 SNEGSKA (reference sequence). The CDR3 has 15 residues.

At least ten counts were recorded for this clonotype. The chain carries TRBV28 and TRBJ2-1, with 13 bases that match TRBD2. Germline loops: CDR1 MDHEN, CDR2 SYDVKM. The V and J ends lost 4 bases and 8 bases, in that order; junction bases with no gene match: 20. This CDR3 has 20 residues. The CDR3 DNA sequence: TGTGCCAGCAGTTCCTCCGTTCCCAGGACTAGCGGGAGACCCCCCCATGAGCAGTTCTTC. Protein sequence: CASSSSVPRTSGRPPHEQFF.

This clonotype was found many times. The J gene is TRBJ1-1, the V gene TRBV5-4, with 8 bases matching TRBD1. V dropped 0 bases and J dropped 5; count of bases not matched to a gene: 6. The length of the CDR3 is 15 residues. Germline CDR1 is SGHNT and CDR2 is YYREEE (reference sequence). CDR3 sequence (DNA): TGTGCCAGCAGCTTGGAAGGACAGGGTTTGACTGAAGCTTTCTTT. Its translation is CASSLEGQGLTEAFF.

The chain carries TRBV15 and TRBJ1-3; unclear D gene. The V gene's germline CDR1 is LNHNV and CDR2 YYDKDF (reference sequence). The V end lost 1 base, the J end lost 3 bases, and 16 bases lay between the germline ends. The length of the CDR3 is 17 residues. The CDR3 coding sequence is TGTGCCACCAGCAGAGTAGCCAACAGCTTTCTTGGAAACACCATATATTTT. Its translation: CATSRVANSFLGNTIYF.

The V gene is TRBV29-1, the J gene TRBJ2-5; TRBD2 is a possible D gene (6 bases). The germline V gene encodes CDR1 SQVTM and CDR2 ANQGSEA. This CDR3 comprises 12 residues. V was clipped by 4 bases and J by 5 bases, with 11 bases between them. The CDR3 here is CSVGVAGETQYF. The CDR3 coding sequence is TGCAGCGTTGGGGTCGCGGGGGAGACCCAGTACTTC.

This clonotype was seen repeatedly, ten times or more. This chain connects TRBV12-3 or TRBV12-4 to TRBJ2-1; 12 bases match TRBD2. The CDR3 extends over 14 amino acids. The J segment lost 9 bases and the V segment lost 3 bases, leaving 3 bases of the junction unmatched. CDR3 loop: CASSLTSGSIEQFF. The CDR3 DNA is TGTGCCAGCAGTTTGACTAGCGGGAGCATTGAGCAGTTCTTC.

V usage is TRBV2 and J usage is TRBJ2-1; 11 nucleotides line up with TRBD2. CDR1 is SNHLY, CDR2 FYNNEI, per germline. After removal of 6 bases from V and 5 bases from J, the junction contained 6 bases not matched to a gene. The CDR3 is made up of 15 amino acids. DNA for the CDR3: TGTGCCAGCAGAACCGGGACTAGCGGAGACAATGAGCAGTTCTTC. Translating it yields CASRTGTSGDNEQFF. The full variable domain, rest sourced from reference TRBV2 and TRBJ2-1, is EPEVTQTPSHQVTQMGQEVILRCVPISNHLYFYWYRQILGQKVEFLVSFYNNEISEKSEIFDDQFSVERPDGSNFTLKIRSTKLEDSAMYFCASRTGTSGDNEQFFGPGTRLTVL.

This clonotype was seen a few times. The V call is TRBV19, the J call TRBJ2-7; D possibly matches TRBD1 or TRBD2 (5 bases each). Trimming removed 3 bases from V and 2 bases from J, with 11 bases in between. Germline CDR1 LNHDA, CDR2 SQIVND (reference sequence). This CDR3 contains 14 residues. This CDR3 is CASSIGDGAYEQYF. CDR3 nucleotides: TGTGCCAGTAGTATCGGGGACGGAGCCTACGAGCAGTACTTC.

This clonotype is categorized as medium-sized. The gene calls are TRBV6-1 and TRBJ2-1; 9 positions agree with TRBD2. This CDR3 is built from 14 residues. V lost 4 bases and J lost 4; bases outside the gene matches: 2. Germline V gene sequence: CDR1 MNHNS, CDR2 SASEGT. The CDR3 here is CASSASGEYNEQFF. The CDR3 DNA reads as TGTGCCAGCAGTGCTAGCGGGGAATACAATGAGCAGTTCTTC.

At least ten counts were recorded for this clonotype. The chain couples TRBV4-1 to TRBJ1-2; D uncertain. In germline, CDR1 is MGHRA, CDR2 YSYEKL. This CDR3 has 14 residues. V lost 6 bases to trimming and J lost 0 bases, with 11 bases between them. CDR3 residues: CASRPVGPNYGYTF. In nucleotides, the CDR3 is TGCGCCAGCAGACCCGTAGGTCCTAACTATGGCTACACCTTC.

The chain combines TRBV25-1 with TRBJ2-1; 10 positions match TRBD1. Germline V gene sequence: CDR1 MGHDK, CDR2 SYGVNS. The CDR3 sequence is 21 residues long. V shed 7 bases, J shed 0 bases, and the junction held 21 bases outside the gene matches. The CDR3 here is CASTPNDIPGQGSSSYNEQFF. CDR3 coding DNA: TGTGCCAGCACCCCAAACGATATACCGGGACAGGGGTCGAGCTCCTACAATGAGCAGTTCTTC.

In its sample, this clonotype was seen many times. This rearrangement joins TRBV29-1 to TRBJ2-3, with D perhaps TRBD2 (6 bases). Germline values: CDR1 SQVTM, CDR2 ANQGSEA. V was shortened by 1 base and J by 5 bases, with 16 bases between the two germline ends. This CDR3 is 15 amino acids long. As DNA, the CDR3 is TGCAGCGTTGAAGGACTCGGAGGGCCTGAAGATACGCAGTATTTT. This gives the protein CSVEGLGGPEDTQYF.

This clonotype was counted ten times or more. The chain has TRBV4-2 and TRBJ1-4; 9 nucleotides agree with TRBD1. The length of the CDR3 is 16 residues. Trimming took 3 bases from V and 7 from J; bases not matched to a gene: 9. From germline, CDR1 is LGHNA and CDR2 YNFKEQ. CDR3 region: CASSQYPGTGSEKLFF. The CDR3 nucleotides are TGTGCCAGCAGCCAGTACCCCGGGACAGGGAGTGAAAAACTGTTTTTT.

This chain uses TRBV12-3 or TRBV12-4 with TRBJ2-3; 7 bases are a match to TRBD1. The CDR3 sequence is 14 residues long. The ends lost 6 bases at V and 4 bases at J; junction bases unmatched: 7. CDR3 nucleotide sequence: TGTGCCAGCAGGAAAGAACAGGGGCCAGATACGCAGTATTTT. This codes for CASRKEQGPDTQYF.

The J gene is TRBJ2-1, the V gene TRBV7-6, with D unclear. Trimming removed 6 bases at V and 5 bases at J, with 20 bases between. The germline V gene encodes CDR1 SGHVS and CDR2 FNYEAQ. The CDR3 extends over 16 amino acids. For the CDR3, the DNA is TGTGCCAGCAGTCCACCCCGCGGCCCTAGGAACAATGAGCAGTTCTTC. Amino acids: CASSPPRGPRNNEQFF.

This clonotype came up many times. The rearrangement uses TRBV7-2 and TRBJ2-1; 7 nucleotides align to TRBD2. With V trimmed by 2 bases and J by 0 bases, 7 bases remained unmatched. Germline values: CDR1 SGHTA, CDR2 FQGNSA. This CDR3 is 17 amino acids long. CDR3: CASSLKGGSFSYNEQFF. Written as DNA, the CDR3 is TGTGCCAGCAGCTTAAAGGGAGGGTCTTTCTCCTACAATGAGCAGTTCTTC. Based on the CDR3 plus reference TRBV7-2 and TRBJ2-1, the full variable domain is GAGVSQSPSNKVTEKGKDVELRCDPISGHTALYWYRQSLGQGLEFLIYFQGNSAPDKSGLPSDRFSAERTGGSVSTLTIQRTQQEDSAVYLCASSLKGGSFSYNEQFFGPGTRLTVL.

In its sample, this clonotype was seen many times. This chain joins TRBV29-1 and TRBJ2-4; D perhaps matches TRBD2 (5 bases). The V and J ends lost 4 bases and 1 base respectively, with 14 bases between them. This CDR3 region has 15 residues. Germline loops: CDR1 SQVTM, CDR2 ANQGSEA. DNA of the CDR3: TGCAGCGTTGTCGTGAGTCCGGGGGCCAAAAACATTCAGTACTTC. Its protein product is CSVVVSPGAKNIQYF.

The DNA of the CDR3 is TGTGCCATCAGCCGGTTGGGTGGTCCCGGGACACAGAACACCGGGGAGCTGTTTTTT. It codes for CAISRLGGPGTQNTGELFF. The chain combines TRBV10-3 with TRBJ2-2, with D maybe TRBD1 (6 bases). The CDR3 loop spans 19 amino acids. CDR1 and CDR2 from the germline V gene are ENHRY and SYGVKD. Trimming removed 6 bases at V and 1 base at J, with 24 bases between.

This clonotype was seen ten or more times. The gene calls are TRBV20-1 and TRBJ2-7; 10 bases match TRBD2. CDR3 length: 16 residues. With V trimmed by 6 bases and J by 6 bases, 17 bases remained unmatched. Germline-derived CDR1 and CDR2 are DFQATT and SNEGSKA (reference sequence). CDR3: CSARPPSGSSRSEQYF. The CDR3 DNA reads as TGCAGTGCCAGACCCCCTAGCGGGAGTTCCAGGTCCGAGCAGTACTTC.

This clonotype occurred many times. The chain carries TRBV7-3 and TRBJ2-3; D is uncertain. Germline loops: CDR1 SGHTA, CDR2 FQGTGA. V was shortened by 3 bases and J by 0 bases, with 7 bases between the two germline ends. There are 14 residues in the CDR3. The CDR3 is CASSLEGSTDTQYF. The CDR3 coding sequence is TGTGCCAGCAGCTTGGAAGGGAGCACAGATACGCAGTATTTT.

This clonotype was counted at least ten times. This chain joins TRBV12-3 or TRBV12-4 and TRBJ2-2, with D unresolved. Trimming took 1 base from V and 7 from J, leaving 4 bases between them. The CDR3 is 12 amino acids. Written as DNA, the CDR3 is TGTGCCAGCAGTTTAGAGGGCGGGGAGCTGTTTTTT. This codes for CASSLEGGELFF.

The CDR3 sequence is CASSLAGTYDTQYF. The DNA for the CDR3 is TGCGCCAGCAGCTTGGCTGGTACTTATGATACGCAGTATTTT. The rearrangement joins TRBV5-1 to TRBJ2-3; D gene ambiguous. V gave up 0 bases and J gave up 6 bases, with 11 bases separating them. This CDR3 region has 14 residues. Germline CDR1 and CDR2: SGHRS and YFSETQ.

This clonotype was seen at least ten times. The chain employs TRBV15 and TRBJ2-1; unclear D gene. This CDR3 contains 13 residues. Germline V gene lookup returns CDR1 LNHNV and CDR2 YYDKDF (reference sequence). V was shortened by 8 bases and J by 5 bases, with 13 bases between the two germline ends. The CDR3 spells CATVGSLHNEQFF. The CDR3 coding sequence is TGTGCCACCGTGGGGTCCCTGCACAATGAGCAGTTCTTC.

The chain uses TRBV5-4 and TRBJ1-6, with 9 bases aligning to TRBD1. The CDR3 length is 15 residues. Germline CDR1 reads SGHNT; CDR2 reads YYREEE (reference sequence). V shed 2 bases, J shed 7 bases, and the junction held 4 bases outside the gene matches. In nucleotides, the CDR3 is TGTGCCAGCAGCTTACAGGGGGCTCTGAATTCACCCCTCCACTTT. Residues: CASSLQGALNSPLHF.